Only one count was recorded for the clone carrying this T cell receptor beta chain. Its antigen is unidentified. This sample is part of a study of cytomegalovirus exposure and HLA in healthy donors. The wider study: Among 150 million to 200 million T cells, an earlier analysis found 90 million to 130 million unique TCR beta sequences. From donors who were HLA-typed, an early data release held around 85 million unique TCRs.

General study results and limits: An analysis done earlier found most TCR beta V segments productive about 87% or about 30% of the time. Most TCR sequences were rare, but some public TCRs occurred in many donors.

The CDR3 is made up of 17 amino acids. With 0 bases removed from V and 9 bases from J, the gap between germline ends came to 21 bases. CDR1 and CDR2 from the germline V gene are SGHVS and FQNEAQ. PCR involved 60 Vbeta and 13 Jbeta primers. Here immunoSEQ multiplex PCR was the method, and the copy in TCRdb shows in-frame clones only, minus some. The sample holds some 190,000 clones, under 9.5% seen once. The sequencing sample was made of PBMCs. The J gene is TRBJ2-1, the V gene TRBV7-8; D is possibly TRBD2 (7 bases). This TCR derives from a woman in her thirties in good health and CMV-seropositive. CDR3 in amino acids: CASSLAQIRGGRSEQFF. The CDR3 DNA is TGTGCCAGCAGCTTAGCGCAGATTAGGGGGGGTCGCAGTGAGCAGTTCTTC. The entire variable domain, with the rest obtained from reference TRBV7-8 and TRBJ2-1, is as follows: GAGVSQSPRYKVAKRGQDVALRCDPISGHVSLFWYQQALGQGPEFLTYFQNEAQLDKSGLPSDRFFAERPEGSVSTLKIQRTQQEDSAVYLCASSLAQIRGGRSEQFFGPGTRLTVL.